The next 7 T cell receptor beta chains were all read from a single sample in a study of post-analysis software for immune sequencing data. Study-level results: Five TRBV segments, including TRBV5-6, TRBV5-1 and TRBV20-1, were more frequent in patients than controls.

No antigen has been assigned to these receptors. Prepared TCR beta cDNA libraries contained unique molecular identifiers. TCRdb reanalysed the PCR reads using MiXCR and keeps one entry per CDR3 protein. The sample comprises 500,000 to 600,000 distinct CDR3 sequences, roughly 45% of which are singletons, and under 2% rests with the top ten. Source material: blood. These receptors all come from a girl aged 10-17 years with multiple sclerosis.

This clonotype appeared a few times. This chain links TRBV27 with TRBJ2-1; D uncertain. CDR3 size: 15 residues. Trimming took off 2 bases at V and 5 bases at J, with 13 bases between the two ends. Per germline, CDR1 MNHEY and CDR2 SMNVEV (reference sequence). This chain's CDR3 is CASSLIPPENNEQFF. CDR3 bases: TGTGCCAGCAGTTTAATCCCTCCGGAGAACAATGAGCAGTTCTTC.

The gene calls are TRBV20-1 and TRBJ2-7; TRBD2 agrees at 7 bases. Germline values: CDR1 DFQATT, CDR2 SNEGSKA (reference sequence). The ends lost 3 bases at V and 2 bases at J; junction bases unmatched: 4. The CDR3 is 13 residues long. CDR3 sequence: CSARASGTYEQYF. CDR3 DNA sequence: TGCAGTGCTAGGGCTAGCGGAACCTACGAGCAGTACTTC.

The chain recombines TRBV5-1 with TRBJ1-4; 9 bases map to TRBD1. CDR1 and CDR2 (germline): SGHRS, YFSETQ. J lost 5 bases, V lost 6 bases, and 5 bases had no gene match. The CDR3 loop spans 14 amino acids. The CDR3: CASTTGQGNEKLFF. CDR3 nucleotides: TGCGCCAGCACCACGGGACAGGGAAATGAAAAACTGTTTTTT.

This clonotype was observed a few times. V gene TRBV10-2 combines with J gene TRBJ2-7; D perhaps matches TRBD2 (6 bases). The CDR3 is 14 amino acids. Between the trimmed V and J ends, which lost 6 bases and 2 bases, there was a span of 14 bases. Germline CDR1 is WSHSY and CDR2 is SAAADI. The CDR3 loop reads CASRRKGRPYEQYF. The CDR3 DNA reads as TGCGCCAGCAGGAGAAAAGGGAGGCCCTACGAGCAGTACTTC.

This clonotype occurred a few times. V is TRBV10-3 and J is TRBJ2-1; TRBD2 might be the D (6 bases). V was trimmed by 0 bases and J by 7 bases, leaving 25 bases between them. The CDR3 consists of 19 residues. Germline CDR1 is ENHRY and CDR2 is SYGVKD. The CDR3 reads CAISESVGLGGHGENEQFF. The CDR3 region has the DNA TGTGCCATCAGTGAGTCGGTAGGGTTGGGAGGCCACGGGGAGAATGAGCAGTTCTTC.

This sequence joins TRBV6-4 and TRBJ2-4; 13 bases are shared with TRBD2. The CDR3 runs 19 residues. With V trimmed by 4 bases and J by 2 bases, 11 bases remained unmatched. CDR1 is MRHNA and CDR2 is SNTAGT in the germline V gene. In DNA form, the CDR3 reads TGTGCCAGCAGTGCAACACTAGCGGGGGGGCCGGGTTCCAAAAACATTCAGTACTTC. Its protein is CASSATLAGGPGSKNIQYF.

This clonotype appeared a few times. V and J are TRBV4-1 and TRBJ2-5; tentatively, D is TRBD2 (6 bases). CDR3 length: 15 amino acids. Germline V gene data show CDR1 as MGHRA and CDR2 as YSYEKL. V lost 1 base to trimming and J lost 10 bases, with 19 bases between them. The CDR3 loop reads CASSQVGTSGKDQYF. DNA of the CDR3: TGCGCCAGCAGCCAAGTGGGGACTTCGGGGAAGGACCAGTACTTC.